This T cell receptor (beta chain) was found in a study of blood T cells in healthy people across ages (dated by TCRdb to about 2015). Looking at the study overall: In model experiments, template switching captured roughly one uniquely barcoded TCR beta cDNA molecule for every two T cells. Four age groups were formed from the donors: young (average around 15 years), middle-aged (around 39), aged (under 70) and long-lived (about 80). For two donors (one aged 18 to 29 and one aged 80 or older), the study analyzed two additional independent replicas of 1 million unique cDNA reads from the same blood draw. To track age-related changes in TCR beta repertoire diversity, the study relied on deep sequencing normalized with unique cDNA molecular identifiers. The study at large found these results: Bulk unsorted PBMC profiling prevented conclusive comparison of naive and antigen-experienced compartments. Compared with the aged group, the long-lived group had more naive CD4+ T cells, fewer expanded clones and increased TCR diversity, a pattern suggesting age selection. Because the CMV infection status of the donors was unknown, age-related changes in expanded clonotypes may potentially have been confounded. Total diversity estimates from one million sequenced T cells were considered lower bounds and underestimates. There was a strong correlation between observed TCR beta diversity and the percentage of naive T cells measured by flow cytometry. As age increased, observed TCR beta diversity per million T cells dropped in a roughly linear way, and a significant reduction was already evident by age around 41.

The CDR3 goes from the cysteine to the phenylalanine over 12 residues. Here the CDR3 DNA is all that survives: 36 bases in frame from base 1. V sheds 6 bases and J sheds 6 bases, leaving 10 bases between their ends. The method was 5' RACE. The listed sequencing device is Illumina HiSeq 2500. A second PCR of about 6 to 12 cycles was run with a J-beta primer mix and a sample-barcoded 5' primer. Each TCR beta cDNA molecule received a unique molecular identifier from a template-switch 5' adaptor carrying 12 random nucleotides. Each sample yielded at least 3 million CDR3-containing paired-end reads. First-strand cDNA was synthesized from all RNA with the Mint cDNA synthesis kit, primed by a TRBC-specific oligonucleotide. Following uracil-DNA glycosylase treatment, all cDNA underwent a first 18-cycle PCR with the universal primers M1SS and BC2_uni_R. For the original study's pipeline: For normalization, 1 million high-quality reads were randomly selected from each sample, with every read carrying a distinct molecular identifier. Instead of being binned into consensus sequences, reads that shared molecular identifiers were thrown out. MiTCR, with a Q25 quality threshold and the strictest error-elimination algorithm, was used for CDR3 identification, clonotype clustering and error correction. A nonparametric unseen species model using Euler transformation provided a lower-bound estimate of total TCR beta diversity. The public reads were reprocessed in TCRdb via fastp at Q25 and MiXCR, keeping in-frame beta chains. For every CDR3 protein sequence, its rows merge into one entry that carries the most common genes and DNA. TCRdb, not the original authors, processed these V and J calls. Here the sample has hundreds of thousands of distinct CDR3 sequences; approximately 25% occur a single time. The ten largest clones capture under 9.5% of the sample.

About this clonotype: Its antigen is not yet known. No qualities accompany the bases; no much larger clone lies one base away.

Donors were 35 to 40 systemically healthy Caucasian individuals from Russia aged roughly 6 to 90 years. Approximately 9.3 milliliters of peripheral blood were drawn from each donor into EDTA-treated Vacutainer tubes. Ficoll-Paque density-gradient centrifugation was used to isolate PBMCs, with at least 7 million obtained per sample. Trizol reagent was used to extract total RNA from the PBMCs, yielding at least 5.5 micrograms per sample. The percentages of naive CD45RAhigh/CD27high T cells were determined by flow cytometry on a PBMC aliquot from every donor. This sample was also put to use in a study of T cells of mothers and their children. As the second study states: Donors were nine systemically healthy Caucasian individuals: three mothers and their six children. cDNA synthesis used all of the extracted RNA, with approximately 1.6 ug of RNA in each 15 ul reaction. In the second PCR, sample barcodes and 2-4 random nucleotides were introduced via the M1S primer. Over 9.5 million TCR beta CDR3 reads were obtained for each mother, and around 3 million reads were obtained for each child. TCR recombination output is similarly shaped by thymic selection in related and unrelated pairs, with a minor effect exerted by inherited differences. Normalized repertoire overlap was always found to be slightly, but never significantly, higher in related mother-child pairs than in unrelated mother-child pairs. Persistent microchimeric T cell clones were not detected, at a sensitivity of about 99 clones per million clonotypes. The study used deep NGS to compare TCR beta repertoires of mothers and children, seeking features distinguishing related mother-child pairs from unrelated individuals. Mothers averaged about 40 +/- 4 years of age and children averaged approximately 11 +/- 4 years. After adapters were ligated using NEBNext reagents, the libraries underwent 100+100 nt paired-end sequencing on an Illumina HiSeq 2000. To avoid cross-contamination, the mother libraries and the child libraries were prepared a month apart and sequenced in separate runs. For each donor, between about 500,000 and 2,000,000 distinct TCR beta clonotypes were identified. Naive TCR beta clonotypes were estimated from low-frequency clonotypes matched to each donor's FACS-determined naive share, without sorting.

The receptor was isolated from a boy under 18 in good health. The chain couples TRBV12-3 or TRBV12-4 to TRBJ2-3; the D element could tentatively be TRBD1 or TRBD2, as 5 bases agree for each. Sequences were obtained from blood. The CDR3 has the sequence CASRRGVDTQYF. Here is the DNA: TGTGCCAGCAGGAGGGGAGTGGATACGCAGTATTTT.